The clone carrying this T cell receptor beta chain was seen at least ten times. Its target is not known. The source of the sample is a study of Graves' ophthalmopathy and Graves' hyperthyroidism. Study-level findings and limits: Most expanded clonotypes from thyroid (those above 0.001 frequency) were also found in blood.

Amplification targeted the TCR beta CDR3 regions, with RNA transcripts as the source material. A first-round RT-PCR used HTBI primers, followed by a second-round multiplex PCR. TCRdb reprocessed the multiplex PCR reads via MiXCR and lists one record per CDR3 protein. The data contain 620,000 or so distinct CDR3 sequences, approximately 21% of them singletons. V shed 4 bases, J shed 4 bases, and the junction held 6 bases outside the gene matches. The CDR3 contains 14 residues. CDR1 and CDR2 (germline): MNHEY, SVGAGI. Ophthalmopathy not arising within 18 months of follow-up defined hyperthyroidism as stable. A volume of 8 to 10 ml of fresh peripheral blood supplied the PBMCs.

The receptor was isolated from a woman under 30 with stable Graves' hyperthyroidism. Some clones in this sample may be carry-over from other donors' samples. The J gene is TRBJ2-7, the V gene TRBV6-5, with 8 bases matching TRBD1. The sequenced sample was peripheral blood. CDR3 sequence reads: CASSSTGVWYEQYF. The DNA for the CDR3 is TGTGCCAGCAGTTCGACAGGGGTTTGGTACGAGCAGTACTTC.